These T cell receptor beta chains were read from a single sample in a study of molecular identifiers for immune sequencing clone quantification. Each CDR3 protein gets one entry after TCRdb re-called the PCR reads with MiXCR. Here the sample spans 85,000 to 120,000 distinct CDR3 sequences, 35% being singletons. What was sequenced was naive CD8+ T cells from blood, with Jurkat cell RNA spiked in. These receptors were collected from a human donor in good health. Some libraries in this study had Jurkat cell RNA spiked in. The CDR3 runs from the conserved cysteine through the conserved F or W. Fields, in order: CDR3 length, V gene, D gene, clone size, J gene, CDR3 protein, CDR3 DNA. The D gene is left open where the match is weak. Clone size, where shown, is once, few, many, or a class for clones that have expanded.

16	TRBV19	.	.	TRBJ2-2	CASRLVWGLNSGELFF	TGTGCCAGTAGATTAGTTTGGGGGCTGAACTCCGGGGAGCTGTTTTTT
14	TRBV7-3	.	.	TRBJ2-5	CASSLKGLEETLYF	TGTGCCAGCAGCTTAAAGGGTTTAGAAGAGACCCTGTACTTC
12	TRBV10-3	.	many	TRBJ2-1	CAITESSGEQFF	TGTGCCATCACTGAGAGTAGCGGTGAGCAGTTCTTC
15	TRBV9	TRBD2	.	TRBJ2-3	CASSGGTSSADTQYF	TGTGCCAGCAGCGGGGGGACTAGCAGTGCAGATACGCAGTATTTT
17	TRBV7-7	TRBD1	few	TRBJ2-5	CASSPARTGGPKETQYF	TGTGCCAGCAGCCCAGCAAGGACAGGGGGCCCGAAAGAGACACAGTACTTC
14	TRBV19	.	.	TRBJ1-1	CASKAGRGYTEAFF	TGTGCCAGTAAGGCGGGCCGGGGGTACACTGAAGCTTTCTTT
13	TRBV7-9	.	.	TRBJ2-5	CASSLPSQETQYF	TGTGCCAGCAGCTTGCCCAGTCAAGAGACCCAGTACTTC
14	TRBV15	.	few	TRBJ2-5	CATSNMSPQETQYF	TGTGCCACCAGCAACATGAGCCCCCAAGAGACCCAGTACTTC
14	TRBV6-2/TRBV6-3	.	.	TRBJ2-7	CASSYGRVSYERYF	TGTGCCAGCAGTTACGGCAGGGTGTCCTACGAGCGGTACTTC
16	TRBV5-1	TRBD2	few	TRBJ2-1	CASSGLAGGPLNEQFF	TGCGCCAGCAGCGGACTAGCGGGAGGACCCCTCAATGAGCAGTTCTTC